Sequencing of this TCR beta chain was carried out in a study of shared clonotypes between healthy human individuals. Background on the study: Those who served as donors were a couple of women and a few men between the ages of 18 and 49.

Assay: immunoSEQ multiplex PCR; the TCRdb copy retains only in-frame clones and omits some. Here the sample spans approximately 2.4 million clones, approximately 95% being singletons. The V gene lost 7 bases and the J gene lost 7 bases, with 19 bases spanning the gap. From germline, CDR1 is MNHEY and CDR2 SVGAGI. CDR3 length equals 14 residues. The sequence was collected from a man younger than 35 in good health. Sequenced sample: naive CD4+ T cells sorted from blood. Documented subset: CD45RA+ positively selected. V and J are TRBV6-5 and TRBJ1-2; D is unresolved. The CDR3 sequence: CASTEGSKAVGYTF. DNA for the CDR3: TGTGCCAGCACGGAGGGATCGAAGGCAGTTGGCTACACCTTC.